Here is one T cell receptor (beta chain) with its context. The data are from a study of shared clonotypes between healthy human individuals. The CDR3 length is 15 residues. Germline CDR1 reads SGHDT; CDR2 reads YYEEEE. Trimming took 7 bases from V and 1 from J; bases not matched to a gene: 8. The run depth of the assay was deep. Genomic DNA of every subset was divided equally among multiple immunoSEQ plates. 200 to 250 ng DNA, 30,000 to 35,000 T cell genomes, went into each sorted-subset replicate PCR. Generated by immunoSEQ multiplex PCR, the TCRdb table keeps only in-frame clones and is missing some. Among 2 million to 3 million clones listed, over 85% were seen once.

The rearrangement joins TRBV5-6 to TRBJ2-5; 9 nucleotides line up with TRBD1. The receptor comes from a man aged 18-30 years in good health. Some clones in this sample may be carry-over from other donors' samples. Material for sequencing was naive CD4+ T cells from PBMCs. Subset indicated: CD45RA+ positively selected. The CDR3 DNA reads as TGTGCCAGCGAACGGGGACAGGGAGGCCAAGAGACCCAGTACTTC. As protein: CASERGQGGQETQYF.